A selection of T cell receptor beta chains follows, all from one sample in a study of tumor-infiltrating lymphocytes in primary liver carcinoma. TCRdb redid the calling of the multiplex PCR reads with MiXCR, one entry per CDR3 protein. The top ten clones hold approximately 9% of a sample with about 300,000 distinct CDR3 sequences, 50% to 70% of them seen once. The sample taken for sequencing was peripheral blood. These receptors were obtained from a man aged 35 to 55 with primary liver carcinoma and hepatitis B virus infection. The CDR3 runs from the conserved cysteine through the conserved F or W.

TRBV5-1 CASSFDLAGDNEQFF
TRBV28 CASRRQATRTEAFF
TRBV6-6 CANSIRDRGTRETQYF
TRBV5-4 CASSYDRVTQYF
TRBV6-5 CTSRPGTSEYNEQFF
TRBV18 CASSRQGQNYGYTF
TRBV6-2/TRBV6-3 CASSWGGAGYQNIQYF
TRBV12-3/TRBV12-4 CASRGYGCTGELFF
TRBV11-3 CASSSISGELFF
TRBV28 CASSSEGADGDEQFF
TRBV28 CASNGQGRAFF
TRBV6-5 CASSYLTPRGTGKSGTEAFF
TRBV11-2 CASSSLTGPSYNEQFF
TRBV14 CASSRGFAYEQYF
TRBV6-8 CASSYRSGQTYEQYF
TRBV6-1 CASSEGHINNEQFF
TRBV12-3/TRBV12-4 CASSLNRNTGELFF
TRBV6-2/TRBV6-3 CASGDRVDGQYF
TRBV10-3 CAISESGRGDSSPLHF
TRBV4-3 CASSQEGLGGMDEQFF
TRBV4-2 CVSSQGGSADTQYF
TRBV24-1 CATSSPGLNTGELFF
TRBV29-1 CSVDLDMGAFF
TRBV11-2 CASSSARVGLAGTDTQYF
TRBV18 CASSPGGRNEKLFF
TRBV5-5 CASSTVDYPNIGELFF
TRBV6-1 CASSDGGSLYEQYF
TRBV11-2 CASSKGTWGFEGYTF
TRBV5-1 CASSLMAGTDTQYF
TRBV6-6 CASRPRDDSSGGTHYF
TRBV29-1 CSARTSRTGTPYEQYF
TRBV5-1 CASSLVGTTYNEQFF
TRBV4-3 CASSQYRALLMNTEAFF
TRBV29-1 CSVARGRGEQFF
TRBV29-1 CTTTAGLAGGSSSYNEQFF
TRBV6-1 CASSEPTGAGTEAFF
TRBV7-9 CASTRGTGHNEKLFF
TRBV13 CASSRGPAGANEQFF
TRBV28 CASSHGDRGRTEAFF
TRBV7-2 CATSLAAGANEQLF
TRBV12-5 CVSGLGGVYNEQFF
TRBV7-6 CASSLRGRNEQFF
TRBV11-3 CTSSLRTSGTSTDTHYF
TRBV5-1 CTSSLRSGVDIQYF
TRBV6-1 CASSEHDRAGGYTF
TRBV5-1 CASSLAGDNHGYTF
TRBV7-8 CASSLASPGREQFF
TRBV6-5 CATIDKAGTEAFF
TRBV4-1 CAVGGGNTEAFF
TRBV4-2 CASSQEPAGGGIEQYF
TRBV5-1 CASSLPGLAGGSTDTQYF
TRBV2 CATRRDLEGYTF
TRBV4-2 CASNQGTDSKGYKQYF
TRBV4-1 CASSQDSGADTDTQCF
TRBV5-4 CASSARRGVSYNEQFF
TRBV29-1 CSVQAGDKIGELFF
TRBV6-5 CASSYWTAGAGNEQFF
TRBV19 CASTRGQRGNQPQHF
TRBV28 CASSPQHVRRDYSEQFF